One T cell receptor (beta chain) is described in this entry. Its antigen remains unknown. TCRdb reprocessed the 5' RACE reads, with one entry per CDR3 protein and no DNA. The sample's table shows under 200,000 distinct CDR3 sequences. The data derive from a study of monozygotic twins with inflammatory bowel disease. Study findings and constraints: Support for a single strong signal or clonotype associated with IBD was absent. Since immunosuppressive treatments differed, patient repertoires may have gained added variability.

The CDR3 is made up of 17 amino acids. Germline values: CDR1 SGHVS, CDR2 FNYEAQ. This chain connects TRBV7-6 to TRBJ1-1. The source is a human donor with ulcerative colitis or Crohn's disease, or a healthy co-twin of an affected twin (not recorded which). The sequenced material came from blood. The CDR3 sequence is CASSLGGQMEFNRLAFF.